The 7 T cell receptor beta chains given below trace back to one sample, sequenced in a study of blood T cell repertoires in COVID-19. Profiled with immunoSEQ multiplex PCR; TCRdb holds only in-frame clones, not every one. Of 200,000 to 300,000 clones listed, 85% to 90% are singletons. Sequenced material: peripheral blood. The receptors shown here come from a woman aged 40-49 years with acute or convalescent COVID-19.

The V gene is TRBV23-1, the J gene TRBJ1-4; TRBD1 agrees at 11 bases. TRBV23-1 is reported as an ORF; its role is uncertain. This CDR3 is built from 14 residues. V was clipped by 6 bases and J by 8 bases; unmatched bases: 5. The CDR3 loop reads CASSPDRGREKLFF. For the CDR3, the DNA is TGCGCCAGCAGCCCGGACAGGGGGCGAGAAAAACTGTTTTTT.

This clone was counted a few times. CDR3 region: CASRSGSPPNYGYTF. In DNA form, the CDR3 reads TGTGCCAGCAGATCCGGTAGCCCCCCAAACTATGGCTACACCTTC. V is TRBV6-5 and J is TRBJ1-2, with unresolved D. CDR1 and CDR2 from the germline V gene are MNHEY and SVGAGI. Trimming shortened V by 6 bases and J by 2 bases, and 16 bases separated the two germline ends. The CDR3 contains 15 residues.

The rearrangement joins TRBV5-5 to TRBJ2-7; D is ambiguous. Germline V gives CDR1 SGHKS, CDR2 YYEKEE (reference sequence). The CDR3 extends over 12 amino acids. The V end was cut by 3 bases, the J end by 6 bases, with 10 bases between. The CDR3 coding sequence is TGTGCCAGCAGCTATCGGTCCGGCGAGCAGTACGTC. Translation: CASSYRSGEQYV.

The chain links TRBV24-1 to TRBJ2-5, with 9 bases lining up with TRBD2. Germline CDR1 is KGHDR and CDR2 is SFDVKD. The V and J ends lost 6 bases and 4 bases, in that order; junction bases with no gene match: 23. There are 20 residues in the CDR3. For the CDR3, the DNA is TGTGCCACCAGTTCTCTGGTACCGGAAGCGGGGGGCGGCTTGGGAGAGACCCAGTACTTC. Encoded protein: CATSSLVPEAGGGLGETQYF.

The chain is built from TRBV2 and TRBJ2-7; 7 nucleotides agree with TRBD1. Germline V lookup: CDR1 SNHLY, CDR2 FYNNEI. Trimming removed 7 bases from V and 6 bases from J; junction bases left unmatched: 15. This CDR3 has 15 residues. CDR3 DNA sequence: TGTGCCAGCAAGAACAGGGGTGGGACCGTTTCCGAGCAGTACGTC. Protein sequence: CASKNRGGTVSEQYV.

The gene calls are TRBV24-1 and TRBJ2-5, with 7 bases matching TRBD1. This CDR3 is built from 19 residues. With V trimmed by 4 bases and J by 1 base, 17 bases remained unmatched. Per the germline V gene, CDR1 is KGHDR and CDR2 is SFDVKD. The DNA for the CDR3 is TGTGCCACCAGTGACCCACTCCGGGACAGAAGAGACTTCCAAGAGACCCAGTACTTC. It codes for CATSDPLRDRRDFQETQYF.

This rearrangement joins TRBV2 to TRBJ2-2; TRBD1 agrees at 7 bases. CDR3 length: 15 residues. The trim removed 5 bases at V and 4 bases at J, leaving 7 bases unmatched. The germline gives CDR1 SNHLY, CDR2 FYNNEI. The CDR3 nucleotides read TGTGCCAGCAGTAAAGGACAGGTTGGCACCGGGGAGCTGTTTTTT. Translation: CASSKGQVGTGELFF.